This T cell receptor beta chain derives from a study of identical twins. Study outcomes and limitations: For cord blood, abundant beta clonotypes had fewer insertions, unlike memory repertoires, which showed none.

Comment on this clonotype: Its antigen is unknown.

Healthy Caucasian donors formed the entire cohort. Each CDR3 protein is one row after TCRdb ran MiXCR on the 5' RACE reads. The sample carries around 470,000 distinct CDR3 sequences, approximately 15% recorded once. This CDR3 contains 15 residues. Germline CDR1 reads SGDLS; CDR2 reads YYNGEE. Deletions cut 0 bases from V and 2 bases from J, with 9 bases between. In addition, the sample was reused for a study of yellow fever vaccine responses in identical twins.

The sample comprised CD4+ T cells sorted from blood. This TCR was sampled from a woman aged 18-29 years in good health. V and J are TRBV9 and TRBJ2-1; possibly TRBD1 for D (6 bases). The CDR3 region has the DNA TGTGCCAGCAGCGTAGGGCACAGGGCCTACAATGAGCAGTTCTTC. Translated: CASSVGHRAYNEQFF.